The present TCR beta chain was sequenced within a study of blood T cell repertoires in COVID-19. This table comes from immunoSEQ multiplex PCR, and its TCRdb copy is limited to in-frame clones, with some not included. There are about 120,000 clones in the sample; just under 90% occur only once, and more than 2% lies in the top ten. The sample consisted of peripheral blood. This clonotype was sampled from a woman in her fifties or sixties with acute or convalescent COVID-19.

CDR3 nucleotide sequence: TGTGCCAGCATCCCTCAGGGGGCGCATGGCTACACCTTC. Translating gives CASIPQGAHGYTF. The chain joins TRBV6-6 to TRBJ1-2, with 8 positions matching TRBD1. CDR1 is MNHNY, CDR2 SVGAGI, per germline (reference sequence). The CDR3 extends over 13 amino acids. Trimming cost V 7 bases and J 6 bases; bases outside gene matches: 7.